The rows below give T cell receptor beta chains drawn from one sample of a study of T cell responses to AZD1222 COVID-19 vaccine. Generated by immunoSEQ multiplex PCR, the TCRdb table keeps only in-frame clones and is missing some. This table has approximately 60,000 clones, around 86% appearing once. The sequenced sample was peripheral blood, obtained on day 0 of AZD1222 vaccination. These receptors all come from an adult in good health. The CDR3 runs from the conserved cysteine through the conserved F or W. Each record gives: V gene, J gene, clone size, CDR3 length, D gene, CDR3 DNA, CDR3 protein. The D gene is left open where the match is weak. Not every row has a clone size; where given, it reads once, few, many or a size class.

>TRBV7-2|TRBJ2-5|.|15|.
TGTGCCAGCAGCCCGGGGGCGTCAGGCGGGGAGACCCAGTACTTC
CASSPGASGGETQYF
>TRBV7-9|TRBJ1-2|.|16|.
TGTGCCAGCAGCCGCTGGACGGACAGCGCTAACTATGGCTACACCTTC
CASSRWTDSANYGYTF
>TRBV6-1|TRBJ1-5|.|16|TRBD1
TGTGCCAGCAGTGCCCGGACAGGGGGAGACAATCAGCCCCAGCATTTT
CASSARTGGDNQPQHF
>TRBV27|TRBJ1-6|.|16|.
TGTGCCACCCGAGGTACCGGGCCTACGAATAATTCACCCCTCCACTTT
CATRGTGPTNNSPLHF
>TRBV19|TRBJ1-2|.|13|.
TGTGCCAGTAGTCGGGGGTCCAGCTATGGCTACACCTTC
CASSRGSSYGYTF
>TRBV13|TRBJ1-1|.|12|TRBD1
TGTGCCAGCACCCAAGGACAGGGTGGAGCTTTCTTT
CASTQGQGGAFF
>TRBV5-1|TRBJ2-1|.|16|.
TGCGCCAGCAGCTTGGGGGGAGTAGCGCCCGACAATGAGCAGTTCTTC
CASSLGGVAPDNEQFF
>TRBV4-3|TRBJ2-3|.|16|TRBD1
TGCGCCAGCAGCCATGTAATACAGGGGACCACAGATACGCAGTATTTT
CASSHVIQGTTDTQYF
>TRBV28|TRBJ2-1|.|15|TRBD2
TGTGCCAGCAGTTTAGGCCTAGCGGGAAACAATGAGCAGTTCTTC
CASSLGLAGNNEQFF
>TRBV9|TRBJ1-2|once|15|.
TGTGCCAGCAGCGTAGTGGGGACGGATAACTATGGCTACACCTTC
CASSVVGTDNYGYTF